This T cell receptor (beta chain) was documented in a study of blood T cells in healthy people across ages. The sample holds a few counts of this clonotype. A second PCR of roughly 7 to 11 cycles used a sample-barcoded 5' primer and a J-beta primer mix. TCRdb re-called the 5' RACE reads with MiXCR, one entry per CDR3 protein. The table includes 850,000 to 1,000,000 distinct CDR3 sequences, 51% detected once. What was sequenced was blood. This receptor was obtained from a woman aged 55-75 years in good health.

CDR3 in amino acids: CASKRDGPPGSYNEQFF. CDR3 sequence (DNA): TGTGCCAGCAAAAGAGACGGACCCCCGGGCTCCTACAATGAGCAGTTCTTC. V gene TRBV12-3 or TRBV12-4 combines with J gene TRBJ2-1; D call uncertain. The CDR3 totals 17 residues. The ends were cut back, 7 bases at V and 0 bases at J, with 19 bases in the middle.